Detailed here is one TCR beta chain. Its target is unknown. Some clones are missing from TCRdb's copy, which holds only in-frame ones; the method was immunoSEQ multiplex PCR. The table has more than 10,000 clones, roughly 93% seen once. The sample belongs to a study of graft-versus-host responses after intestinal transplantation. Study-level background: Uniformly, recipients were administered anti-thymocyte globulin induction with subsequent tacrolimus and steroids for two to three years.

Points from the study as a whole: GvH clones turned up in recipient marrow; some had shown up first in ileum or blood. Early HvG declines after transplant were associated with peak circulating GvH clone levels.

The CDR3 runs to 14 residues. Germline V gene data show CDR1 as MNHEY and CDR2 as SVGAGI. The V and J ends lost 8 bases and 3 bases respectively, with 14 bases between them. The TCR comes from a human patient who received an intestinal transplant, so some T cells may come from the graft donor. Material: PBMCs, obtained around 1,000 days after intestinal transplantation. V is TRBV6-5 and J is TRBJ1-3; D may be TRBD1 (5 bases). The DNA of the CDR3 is TGTGCCAGCGCAAGGGGAGCGTATGGAAACACCATATATTTT. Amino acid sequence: CASARGAYGNTIYF.